This TCR beta chain was sequenced for a study of identifying expanded T cells in peripheral blood. Study-wide points: Approximately 1.1 clones differed between technical replicates, versus around 15 and 19 over time.

No infections or other immune events were documented during collection. This clone was counted once. Its antigen is still unknown. V was clipped by 2 bases and J by 14 bases; unmatched bases: 6. Germline V CDR1 and CDR2: MNHNY, SVGAGI (reference sequence). The CDR3 contains 13 residues. Data came from immunoSEQ multiplex PCR; TCRdb stores just in-frame clones and leaves some out. There are under 150,000 clones in the sample; 75% to 90% occur only once, and 3% to 4% lies in the top ten. Material: blood. The chain links TRBV6-6 to TRBJ1-6, with 7 positions matching TRBD1. The origin of this receptor is a person aged 18 to 70 in good health. This CDR3 reads CASSYTGANTLHF. DNA for the CDR3: TGTGCCAGCAGTTACACAGGGGCGAACACCCTCCACTTT.